Each of the 20 T cell receptor beta chains below was sequenced from the same sample in a study of cytomegalovirus exposure and HLA in healthy donors. PCR amplification relied on 60 Vbeta primers (plus 13 Jbeta primers). Profiling relied on immunoSEQ multiplex PCR, and the TCRdb table lists in-frame clones only, not all of them. The top ten clones hold 3.2% of a sample with 110,000 or so clones, around 70% of them seen once. Material: PBMCs. The receptor source for this set is a man aged 25 to 40 in good health and CMV-seronegative.

The chain links TRBV30 to TRBJ1-5; no definite D call. The CDR3 has 13 amino acids. CDR1 and CDR2 (germline): GTSNPN, SVGIG (reference sequence). Trimming took off 1 base at V and 6 bases at J, with 10 bases between the two ends. The CDR3, as DNA: TGTGCCTGGAGTGCCGGGTCTGGTCAGCCCCAGCATTTT. The encoded protein is CAWSAGSGQPQHF.

The rearrangement links TRBV23-1 to TRBJ2-1; 8 nucleotides align to TRBD2. TRBV23-1 is flagged as an ORF with uncertain function. CDR3 length: 16 amino acids. The V segment lost 1 base and the J segment 3 bases; nucleotides outside the gene matches: 5. This CDR3 is CASSQYERECYNEQFF. CDR3 sequence (DNA): TGCGCCAGCAGTCAATACGAGCGGGAGTGCTACAATGAGCAGTTCTTC.

The J gene is TRBJ1-2, the V gene TRBV6-1; D perhaps matches TRBD1 (6 bases). CDR3 length equals 15 residues. The germline V and J ends were trimmed by 1 base and 4 bases, with 13 bases remaining between them. The germline gives CDR1 MNHNS, CDR2 SASEGT. CDR3 coding DNA: TGTGCCAGCAGTGAAGTAGTTACAGGGCCCTATGGCTACACCTTC. Amino acids: CASSEVVTGPYGYTF.

The chain recombines TRBV28 with TRBJ1-5; TRBD1 matches at 8 bases. V shed 2 bases and J 5 bases; nucleotides not matched to a gene: 2. CDR1 MDHEN and CDR2 SYDVKM come from the germline V gene. The CDR3 has 14 residues. CDR3 in amino acids: CASSLPGGYQPQHF. The CDR3 DNA reads TGTGCCAGCAGTTTACCAGGGGGCTATCAGCCCCAGCATTTT.

The J gene is TRBJ2-5, the V gene TRBV28; D possibly corresponds to TRBD1 (6 bases). Germline values: CDR1 MDHEN, CDR2 SYDVKM. The CDR3 is 12 amino acids. Trimming took 6 bases from V and 1 from J, leaving 6 bases between them. The CDR3 reads CASRQGQETQYF. The CDR3 DNA is TGTGCCAGCAGACAGGGCCAAGAGACCCAGTACTTC.

This clone was seen a few times. V usage is TRBV4-3 and J usage is TRBJ1-4; unclear D gene. The CDR3 runs to 13 residues. Germline CDR1 reads LGHNA; CDR2 reads YSLEER. V lost 1 base and J 8 bases, leaving 8 bases between the germline ends. CDR3 coding DNA: TGCGCCAGCAGCCAAGCGTACTCGGAAAAACTGTTTTTT. It specifies CASSQAYSEKLFF.

The genes are TRBV9 and TRBJ2-5; D remains ambiguous. Between the trimmed V and J ends, which lost 4 bases and 3 bases, there was a span of 7 bases. The CDR3 has 12 residues. Germline V lookup: CDR1 SGDLS, CDR2 YYNGEE. The chain's CDR3 is CASSPYEETQYF. The CDR3 DNA sequence: TGTGCCAGCAGCCCCTACGAAGAGACCCAGTACTTC.

The chain combines TRBV7-8 with TRBJ2-5; 9 positions agree with TRBD1. The DNA end lines up better with TRBJ2-7; the J call may be wrong. Germline loops: CDR1 SGHVS, CDR2 FQNEAQ. The CDR3 consists of 15 residues. Here the CDR3 DNA reads TGTGCCAGCAGCTTAAGCGGGACAGGGTCCTACGAGCAGTACTTC. This translates into CASSLSGTGSYEQYF.

The chain carries TRBV15 and TRBJ2-3; a weak D match, TRBD2 (5 bases). With 0 bases removed from V and 3 bases from J, the gap between germline ends came to 10 bases. The CDR3 consists of 15 residues. From germline, CDR1 is LNHNV and CDR2 YYDKDF (reference sequence). The CDR3 loop reads CATSRDGWRTDTQYF. The CDR3 DNA sequence: TGTGCCACCAGCAGAGATGGTTGGAGGACAGATACGCAGTATTTT.

The V and J genes are TRBV28 and TRBJ1-3, with D tentatively TRBD1 (6 bases). The CDR3 runs to 17 residues. Per the germline V gene, CDR1 is MDHEN and CDR2 is SYDVKM. V was trimmed by 4 bases and J by 0 bases, leaving 16 bases between them. The CDR3: CASSSSRDISSGNTIYF. CDR3 DNA sequence: TGTGCCAGCAGTTCCTCCAGGGACATATCCTCTGGAAACACCATATATTTT.

V is TRBV7-9 and J is TRBJ2-1, with 7 bases aligning to TRBD1. CDR1 is SEHNR and CDR2 is FQNEAQ in the germline V gene (reference sequence). V shed 11 bases, J shed 5 bases, and the junction held 9 bases outside the gene matches. This CDR3 spans 13 amino acids. The CDR3 here is CALWRQGHNEQFF. CDR3 bases: TGTGCCCTCTGGCGACAGGGCCACAATGAGCAGTTCTTC. Full variable domain (remainder filled in from reference TRBV7-9 and TRBJ2-1): DTGVSQNPRHKITKRGQNVTFRCDPISEHNRLYWYRQTLGQGPEFLTYFQNEAQLEKSRLLSDRFSAERPKGSFSTLEIQRTEQGDSAMYLCALWRQGHNEQFFGPGTRLTVL.

V usage is TRBV7-3 and J usage is TRBJ2-3; 8 positions agree with TRBD1. CDR1 and CDR2 from the germline V gene are SGHTA and FQGTGA. The ends lost 2 bases at V and 4 bases at J; junction bases unmatched: 5. The CDR3 totals 15 residues. CDR3 DNA sequence: TGTGCCAGCAGCTTAGACAGGGGTCGCTCAGATACGCAGTATTTT. Its translation: CASSLDRGRSDTQYF. The full variable domain, with the rest looked up from reference TRBV7-3 and TRBJ2-3, is GAGVSQTPSNKVTEKGKYVELRCDPISGHTALYWYRQSLGQGPEFLIYFQGTGAADDSGLPNDRFFAVRPEGSVSTLKIQRTERGDSAVYLCASSLDRGRSDTQYFGPGTRLTVL.

This clone was seen more than once but under ten times. This chain joins TRBV30 and TRBJ1-4, with D maybe TRBD1 (6 bases). The V gene's germline CDR1 is GTSNPN and CDR2 SVGIG (reference sequence). This CDR3 comprises 14 residues. Trimming pared 2 bases from V and 6 bases from J, leaving 13 bases between. CDR3 amino acids: CAWSQGYGHEKLFF. The CDR3 DNA follows: TGTGCCTGGAGTCAGGGGTATGGGCATGAAAAACTGTTTTTT. Filled out from reference TRBV30 and TRBJ1-4, the complete variable domain reads SQTIHQWPATLVQPVGSPLSLECTVEGTSNPNLYWYRQAAGRGLQLLFYSVGIGQISSEVPQNLSASRPQDRQFILSSKKLLLSDSGFYLCAWSQGYGHEKLFFGSGTQLSVL.

In its sample, this clone was seen a few times. CDR3 loop: CASSYGQTQYF. Here the CDR3 DNA reads TGTGCCAGCAGTTACGGTCAGACGCAGTATTTT. The V call is TRBV6-5, the J call TRBJ2-3; D unclear. This CDR3 contains 11 residues. The ends were cut back, 2 bases at V and 9 bases at J, with 6 bases in the middle. Germline-derived CDR1 and CDR2 are MNHEY and SVGAGI.

The chain couples TRBV28 to TRBJ1-5; 8 nucleotides match TRBD1. Trimming removed 2 bases from V and 3 bases from J; junction bases left unmatched: 12. From germline, CDR1 is MDHEN and CDR2 SYDVKM. CDR3 length: 18 residues. CDR3 coding DNA: TGTGCCAGCAGTTTAAGGCCCCTGACAGGGGCGAACAATCAGCCCCAGCATTTT. Encoded protein: CASSLRPLTGANNQPQHF.

The chain combines TRBV6-6 with TRBJ1-2, with D perhaps TRBD1 (6 bases). The CDR3 length is 13 residues. Germline CDR1 and CDR2: MNHNY and SVGAGI (reference sequence). V was trimmed by 5 bases and J by 4 bases, leaving 11 bases between them. The DNA of the CDR3 is TGTGCCAGCAGTCCGCCGACAGGCTATGGCTACACCTTC. Translation: CASSPPTGYGYTF.

This clone was found a few times. The chain employs TRBV6-1 and TRBJ2-2; TRBD1 matches at 8 bases. The CDR3 loop spans 13 amino acids. Germline CDR1 and CDR2: MNHNS and SASEGT. Losses at the gene ends were 1 base for V and 13 bases for J; bases not matched to a gene: 5. Written as DNA, the CDR3 is TGTGCCAGCAGTGAAGAGACAGGGGTACGGCTGTTTTTT. Its translation is CASSEETGVRLFF.

The DNA for the CDR3 is TGCGCCAGCAGCTTACAGGGTTCGTCCTACAATGAGCAGTTCTTC. It translates to CASSLQGSSYNEQFF. The chain employs TRBV5-1 and TRBJ2-1, with a possible D match to TRBD1 (6 bases). The CDR3 loop spans 15 amino acids. Germline values: CDR1 SGHRS, CDR2 YFSETQ. V lost 2 bases and J lost 1, with 10 bases in between.

The V and J genes are TRBV14 and TRBJ1-2, with TRBD1 matching over 7 bases. Germline-derived CDR1 and CDR2 are SGHDN and FVKESK. Losses at the gene ends were 1 base for V and 8 bases for J; bases not matched to a gene: 7. The CDR3 spans 14 residues. The CDR3 nucleotides are TGTGCCAGCAGCCAAGGTGACAGGGTGCAGGGCTACACCTTC. It encodes CASSQGDRVQGYTF.

The J gene is TRBJ2-7, the V gene TRBV28; weak D call: TRBD2 (5 bases). The CDR3 has 14 residues. Trimming took 2 bases from V and 4 from J, leaving 12 bases between them. Germline V gene sequence: CDR1 MDHEN, CDR2 SYDVKM. CDR3 DNA: TGTGCCAGCAGTTTAGGCGGGTACTCGTACGAGCAGTACTTC. Residues: CASSLGGYSYEQYF.